This T cell receptor (beta chain) originates from a study of shared clonotypes between healthy human individuals. It was on ten immunoSEQ deep assay plates that unsorted PBMC DNA was sequenced. Produced via immunoSEQ multiplex PCR; TCRdb's table is partial and in-frame only. The sample contains about 490,000 clones, about 85% of which appear only once. Trimming stripped 5 bases from V and 4 bases from J, with 6 bases between. The germline gives CDR1 LNHDA, CDR2 SQIVND (reference sequence). This CDR3 is built from 12 residues. The J gene is TRBJ2-4, the V gene TRBV19; D is unclear. The source material was PBMCs. This clonotype was sampled from a woman aged 40 to 50 in good health. Some clones in this sample may be carry-over from other donors' samples. The CDR3 here is CASSQVKNIQYF. The CDR3 coding sequence is TGTGCCAGTAGTCAGGTAAAAAACATTCAGTACTTC.